A single TCR beta chain is shown here with its context. Its antigen target is currently unknown. It has no much larger one-base neighbor in the sample; base qualities were not kept. The data originate from a study of T cells in narcolepsy listed by TCRdb under 2018. Study-wide context: The study enrolled patients with narcolepsy type 1 or type 2 (NT1, NT2) together with healthy control donors. The study sought autoreactive T cells targeting hypocretin neuron self-antigens (hypocretin, TRIB2) in narcolepsy patients, using TCR Vbeta sequencing to track clonotypes in blood and CSF.

For TCR Vbeta sequencing, memory CD4+ T cells were sorted ex vivo from the peripheral blood of narcolepsy patients and healthy controls. The library was obtained by the immunoSEQ multiplex PCR assay. TCRdb took this table from immuneACCESS and kept in-frame rearrangements with V and J called. Such tables lack part of the clones; where checked against another copy, unresolved V genes explain under half of the gap, and the rest is unexplained. The sample table holds approximately 32,000 clones, of which about 90% were seen once. Over 0.65% of the sample goes to the ten largest clones. The full study reports these points: Plots comparing CSF and blood CD4+ T cell clonotypes from the same patient highlighted HCRT-specific and TRIB2-specific autoreactive clonotypes. Certain blood memory CD4+ repertoires from patients and controls had no sequences that matched autoreactive T cell clones. According to the report, autoreactive clonotypes were detected serially in the blood of the same patients and of different patients, but not in healthy controls. Numbers of sequenced blood memory CD4+ clonotypes were comparable, with averages of some 40,000 in patients and approximately 30,000 in controls.

V and J lose 1 base and 8 bases, and a span of 15 bases separates them. For CDR1 and CDR2, the germline V gene (reference sequence) lists SGHNT and YYREEE. Including the terminal cysteine and phenylalanine, the CDR3 comprises 15 residues. Only CDR3 DNA remains: 45 bases, in frame from the first base. Recombination joined TRBV5-4 with TRBJ2-2; possibly the D gene is TRBD1, per 8 matching bases. The sequencing input was CD45RA- memory CD4+ T cells from PBMCs. The cell subset or site label for this specimen denotes: memory T cells sorted ex vivo from peripheral blood. This TCR came from a human donor with narcolepsy. The CDR3 protein: CASSLLTGEGGELFF. The DNA is as follows: TGTGCCAGCAGCTTGTTGACAGGGGAGGGAGGGGAGCTGTTTTTT. With all but the CDR3 taken from the reference TRBV5-4 and TRBJ2-2 genes, the full variable domain is: ETGVTQSPTHLIKTRGQQVTLRCSSQSGHNTVSWYQQALGQGPQFIFQYYREEENGRGNFPPRFSGLQFPNYSSELNVNALELDDSALYLCASSLLTGEGGELFFGEGSRLTVL.